This T cell receptor (beta chain) originates from a study of T cell changes during pregnancy in multiple sclerosis. Germline-derived CDR1 and CDR2 are SGHDT and YYEEEE. Trimming cost V 2 bases and J 5 bases, with 4 bases left between them. The CDR3 contains 11 residues. Using immunoSEQ multiplex PCR, the repertoire was profiled, and TCRdb retains in-frame clones only, with some absent. The sample consists of more than 75,000 clones, approximately 94% of them appearing once. The origin of this receptor is a female donor with multiple sclerosis, enrolled in a pregnancy study. J is TRBJ2-5 and V is TRBV5-6, with no clear D. Sequencing was performed on peripheral blood, taken in the third trimester of pregnancy. CDR3 DNA: TGTGCCAGCAGCTTCTCGGAGACCCAGTACTTC. It is translated as CASSFSETQYF. The full variable domain, its missing parts supplied by reference TRBV5-6 and TRBJ2-5, is DAGVTQSPTHLIKTRGQQVTLRCSPKSGHDTVSWYQQALGQGPQFIFQYYEEEERQRGNFPDRFSGHQFPNYSSELNVNALLLGDSALYLCASSFSETQYFGPGTRLLVL.